Below, one TCR beta chain is given with its context. Its antigen is currently not known. No much larger clone is present one base from it, and per-base qualities are unavailable. These data originate in a study of T-cell memory formation after mild COVID-19 (dated by TCRdb to the early 2020s). Broadly, across the study: TCR sequence clusters from the two donors were largely donor specific. In a couple of donors, T-cell clones that expanded and contracted after mild COVID-19 were followed by sequencing TCRalpha and TCRbeta repertoires longitudinally. Two young, previously healthy adult volunteers, one female and one male, were included in the cohort. Study-wide findings and limitations: SARS-CoV-2 specificity of the second-wave clones peaking on day 37 was not confirmed. Some responding clones were found in pre-infection memory, which suggests that pre-existing cross-reactive memory T cells took part in the SARS-CoV-2 response. Clones contracting from day 15 to 85 had balanced CD4/CD8 phenotypes, while a second wave expanding from day 15 to 37 was biased towards CD4+. Only a couple of mild cases were covered in the study, and larger cohorts including severe cases with pre-infection samples were considered necessary. Contracting CD4+ clones appeared mostly in the CM and EM memory subsets, whereas CD8+ clones were enriched in EMRA.

PBMCs were isolated by Ficoll-Paque density gradient centrifugation. This sample was sequenced with an Illumina NovaSeq 6000. Using 5'RACE with constant-segment primers, TCRalpha and TCRbeta cDNA libraries were constructed, with sample barcodes and unique molecular identifiers added in the process. RNA was extracted from every sample with Trizol reagent. Library amplification was performed in two PCR steps, and a second sample barcode and Illumina TruSeq adapters were introduced in the second step. The libraries were sequenced on an Illumina NovaSeq using 2 x 150 bp paired-end reads. Per the authors' processing: Reads were demultiplexed and collapsed into UMI-guided consensus sequences with migec v1.2.7. With mixcr v2.1.11, UMI consensuses were aligned to TRA and TRB V and J templates and assembled into clonotypes. A clonotype was counted as expanded or contracted only when both edgeR and NoisET called the clonotype significant, with the noise models trained on biological replicates. For edgeR calls, a false discovery rate-adjusted p below 0.01 and a log2 fold-change threshold of 1 were applied. As an exploratory analysis of dynamics, PCA with hierarchical clustering was applied to max-normalized trajectories of the 1000 most abundant clonotypes. Each responding clone was given a CD4 or CD8 phenotype based on the CD4+ and CD8+ repertoires, which had been sequenced separately. TCRdb passed the public sequencing reads through fastp at Q25 and MiXCR, retaining productive beta sequences. Every CDR3 protein is listed once, alongside the most common genes and DNA of its rows. TCRdb's processing, not the authors' own work, is the source of the V and J calls. The sample contains around 140,000 distinct CDR3 sequences, 15% to 20% of them found a single time. The ten most abundant clones make up around 2.5% of the sample.

Including cysteine and phenylalanine, the CDR3 has 12 amino acids. The CDR3 DNA has 36 bases and is translated from base 1. V drops 1 base and J drops 10 bases, leaving 9 bases in between. The chain employs TRBV12-3 or TRBV12-4 and TRBJ2-3, with the D segment identity uncertain. The source of this sequence is an adult woman who had mild COVID-19 (a few samples of this study predate the infection). The sample titles of this study are shuffled in the database, so cell type and time point are left out; the donor was told from shared clones. Sequenced input: PBMCs or a T cell subset sorted from them (not recorded which). The CDR3 corresponds to CASSLEAPSQYF. The DNA sequence is TGTGCCAGCAGTTTAGAGGCCCCGTCGCAGTATTTT.